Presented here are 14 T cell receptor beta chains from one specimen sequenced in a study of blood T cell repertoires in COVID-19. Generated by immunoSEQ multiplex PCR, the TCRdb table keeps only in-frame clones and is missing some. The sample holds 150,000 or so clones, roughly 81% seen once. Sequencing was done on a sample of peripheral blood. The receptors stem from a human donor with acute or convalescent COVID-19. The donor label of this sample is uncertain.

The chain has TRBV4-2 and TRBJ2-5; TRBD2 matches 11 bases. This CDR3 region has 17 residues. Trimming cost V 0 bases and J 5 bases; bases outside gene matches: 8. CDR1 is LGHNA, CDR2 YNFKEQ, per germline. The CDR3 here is CASSQDTVAGGQETQYF. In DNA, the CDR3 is TGTGCCAGCAGCCAAGATACGGTAGCGGGGGGGCAGGAGACCCAGTACTTC.

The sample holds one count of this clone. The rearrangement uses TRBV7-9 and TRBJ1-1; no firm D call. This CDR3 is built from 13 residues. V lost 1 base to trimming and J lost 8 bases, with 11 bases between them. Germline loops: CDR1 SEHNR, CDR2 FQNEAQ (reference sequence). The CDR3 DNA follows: TGTGCCAGCAGCTTAGGGGGAGGGTACGAAGCTTTCTTT. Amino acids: CASSLGGGYEAFF.

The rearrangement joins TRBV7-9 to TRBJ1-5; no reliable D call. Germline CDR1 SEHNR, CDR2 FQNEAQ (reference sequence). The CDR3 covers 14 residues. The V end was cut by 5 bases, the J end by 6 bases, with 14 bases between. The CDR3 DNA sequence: TGTGCCAGCAGCCTGGGCGTAGCGAGTCAGCCCCAGCATTTT. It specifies CASSLGVASQPQHF.

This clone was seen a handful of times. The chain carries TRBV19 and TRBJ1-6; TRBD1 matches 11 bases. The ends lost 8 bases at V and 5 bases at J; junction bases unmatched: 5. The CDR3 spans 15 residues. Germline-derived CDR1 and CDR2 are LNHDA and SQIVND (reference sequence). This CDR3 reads CASRTGGADNSPLHF. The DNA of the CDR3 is TGTGCCAGTCGGACAGGGGGCGCAGATAATTCACCCCTCCACTTT. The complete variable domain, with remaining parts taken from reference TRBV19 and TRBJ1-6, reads DGGITQSPKYLFRKEGQNVTLSCEQNLNHDAMYWYRQDPGQGLRLIYYSQIVNDFQKGDIAEGYSVSREKKESFPLTVTSAQKNPTAFYLCASRTGGADNSPLHFGNGTRLTVT.

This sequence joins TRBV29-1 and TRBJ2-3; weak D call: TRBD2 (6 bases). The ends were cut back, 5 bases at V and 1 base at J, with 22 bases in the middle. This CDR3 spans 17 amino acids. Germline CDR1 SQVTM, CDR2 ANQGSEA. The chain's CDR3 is CSVSGLGGLRGTDTQYF. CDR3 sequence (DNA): TGCAGCGTTTCGGGCCTGGGGGGTTTACGCGGCACAGATACGCAGTATTTT.

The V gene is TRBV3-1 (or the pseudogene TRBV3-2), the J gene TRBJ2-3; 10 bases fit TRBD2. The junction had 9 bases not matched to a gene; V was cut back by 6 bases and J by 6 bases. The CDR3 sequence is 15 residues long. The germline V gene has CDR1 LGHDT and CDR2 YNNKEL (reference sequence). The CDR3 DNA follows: TGTGCCAGCAGATCACTAGCGGGGAAATCGGATACGCAGTATTTT. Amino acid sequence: CASRSLAGKSDTQYF.

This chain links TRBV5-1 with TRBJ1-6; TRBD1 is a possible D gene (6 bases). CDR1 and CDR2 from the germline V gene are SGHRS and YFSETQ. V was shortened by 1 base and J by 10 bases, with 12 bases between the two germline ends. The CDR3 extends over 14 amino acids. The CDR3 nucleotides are TGCGCCAGCAGCTTGAAGGGGGAGGGATCACCCCTCCACTTT. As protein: CASSLKGEGSPLHF. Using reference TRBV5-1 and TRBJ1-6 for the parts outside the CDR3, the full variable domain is KAGVTQTPRYLIKTRGQQVTLSCSPISGHRSVSWYQQTPGQGLQFLFEYFSETQRNKGNFPGRFSGRQFSNSRSEMNVSTLELGDSALYLCASSLKGEGSPLHFGNGTRLTVT.

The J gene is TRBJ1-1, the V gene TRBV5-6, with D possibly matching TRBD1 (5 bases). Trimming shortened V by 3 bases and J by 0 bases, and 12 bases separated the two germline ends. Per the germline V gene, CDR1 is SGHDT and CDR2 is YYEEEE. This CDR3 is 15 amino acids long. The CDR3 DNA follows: TGTGCCAGCAGCTCCCTGACAGCTCTGAACACTGAAGCTTTCTTT. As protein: CASSSLTALNTEAFF.

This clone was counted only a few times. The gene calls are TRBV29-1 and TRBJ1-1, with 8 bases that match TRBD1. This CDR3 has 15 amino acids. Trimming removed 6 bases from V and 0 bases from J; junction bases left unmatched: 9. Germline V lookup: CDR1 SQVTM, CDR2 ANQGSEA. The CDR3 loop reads CSVLQGAGLNTEAFF. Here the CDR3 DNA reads TGCAGCGTACTTCAGGGGGCGGGGTTGAACACTGAAGCTTTCTTT.

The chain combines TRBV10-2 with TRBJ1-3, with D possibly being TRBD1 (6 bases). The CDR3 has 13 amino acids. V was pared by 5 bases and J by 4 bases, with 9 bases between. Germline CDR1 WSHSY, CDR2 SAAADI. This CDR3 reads CASSPGGGNTIYF. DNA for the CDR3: TGCGCCAGCAGTCCGGGGGGCGGAAACACCATATATTTT.

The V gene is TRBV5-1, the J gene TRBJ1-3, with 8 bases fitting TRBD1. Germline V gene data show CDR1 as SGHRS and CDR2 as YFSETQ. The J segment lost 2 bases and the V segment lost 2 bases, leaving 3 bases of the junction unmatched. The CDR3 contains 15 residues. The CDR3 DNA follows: TGCGCCAGCAGCTTATCGACAGGGGCTGGAAACACCATATATTTT. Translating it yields CASSLSTGAGNTIYF.

The CDR3: CASGLGTGNSNQPQHF. The DNA for the CDR3 is TGTGCTAGTGGTTTGGGGACAGGTAATAGCAATCAGCCCCAGCATTTT. This chain joins TRBV12-5 and TRBJ1-5, with 7 bases matching TRBD1. V dropped 1 base and J dropped 0; count of bases not matched to a gene: 3. CDR3 length: 16 residues. CDR1 and CDR2 from the germline V gene are LGHNT and FRNRAP.

The CDR3 region is CAISESGTGGLSSYEQYF. Here the CDR3 DNA reads TGTGCCATCAGTGAGTCTGGAACGGGGGGGTTGAGCTCCTACGAGCAGTACTTC. The chain recombines TRBV10-3 with TRBJ2-7; TRBD2 matches 8 bases. The V gene end was trimmed by 0 bases and the J gene end by 0 bases; junction bases not matched to a gene: 10. Germline V gene sequence: CDR1 ENHRY, CDR2 SYGVKD. The CDR3 length is 18 residues.

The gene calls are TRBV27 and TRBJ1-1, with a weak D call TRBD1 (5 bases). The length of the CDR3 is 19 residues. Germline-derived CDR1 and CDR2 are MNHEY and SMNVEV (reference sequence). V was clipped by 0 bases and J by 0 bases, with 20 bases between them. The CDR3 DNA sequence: TGTGCCAGCAGTTTATCGGTAACAGTATTCGACAGTCTGAACACTGAAGCTTTCTTT. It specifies CASSLSVTVFDSLNTEAFF.